This T cell receptor beta chain was sequenced in a study of long-term antiretroviral therapy in people with HIV. Findings of the study overall: Possibly under older ART regimens, blood was drawn between the mid-2000s and the late 2010s. It was observed that HIV repertoires exhibited narrower CDR3 length ranges than controls.

V was pared by 5 bases and J by 9 bases, with 14 bases of the junction left unmatched. Germline CDR1 is LNHDA and CDR2 is SQIVND (reference sequence). The CDR3 totals 17 residues. A note on this clone: Its specificity is not known.

Samples were assayed with immunoSEQ v3.0 at survey level. Sequencing aimed to cover about 35,000-55,000 T-cell genomes per sample. Repertoires were generated with immunoSEQ multiplex PCR, while TCRdb's copy carries only in-frame clones and drops some. The data show about 33,000 clones, more than 60% seen once. The United States was where all participants with HIV were treated. This sample comprised unsorted PBMCs, obtained 2 years after starting antiretroviral therapy. The clonotype comes from a woman aged 45 to 65 with HIV. V usage is TRBV19 and J usage is TRBJ2-3, with TRBD2 matching over 13 bases. CDR3 sequence reads: CASSLGGGGLAGATQYF. In DNA, the CDR3 is TGTGCCAGTAGTCTAGGCGGAGGAGGACTAGCGGGGGCCACGCAGTATTTT.